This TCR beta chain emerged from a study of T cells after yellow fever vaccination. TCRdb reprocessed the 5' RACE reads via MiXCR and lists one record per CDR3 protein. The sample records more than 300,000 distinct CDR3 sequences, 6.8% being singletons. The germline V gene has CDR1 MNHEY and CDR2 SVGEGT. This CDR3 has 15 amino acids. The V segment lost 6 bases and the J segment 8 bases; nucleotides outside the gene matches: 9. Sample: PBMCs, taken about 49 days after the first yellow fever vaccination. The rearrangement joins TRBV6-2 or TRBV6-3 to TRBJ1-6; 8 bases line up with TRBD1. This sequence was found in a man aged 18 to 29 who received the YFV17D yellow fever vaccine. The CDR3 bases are TGTGCCAGCAGCCGTCGACAGGGGAATTATTCACCCCTCCACTTT. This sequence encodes CASSRRQGNYSPLHF.